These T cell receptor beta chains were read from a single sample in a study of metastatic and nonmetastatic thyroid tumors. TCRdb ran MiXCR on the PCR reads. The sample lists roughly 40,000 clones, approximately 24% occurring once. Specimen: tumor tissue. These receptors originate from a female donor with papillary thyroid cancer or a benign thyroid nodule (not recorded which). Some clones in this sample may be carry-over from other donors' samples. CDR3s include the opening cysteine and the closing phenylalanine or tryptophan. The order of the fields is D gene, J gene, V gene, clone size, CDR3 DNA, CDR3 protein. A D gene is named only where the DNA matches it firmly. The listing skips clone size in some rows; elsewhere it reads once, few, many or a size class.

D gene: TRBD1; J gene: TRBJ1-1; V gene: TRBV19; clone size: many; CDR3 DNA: TGTGCCAGTACGGTGGGACAGGGGGACACTGAAGCTTTCTTT; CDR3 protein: CASTVGQGDTEAFF
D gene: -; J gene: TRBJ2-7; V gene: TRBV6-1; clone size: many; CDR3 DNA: TGTGCCAGCAGTGAATGGGACCCTGGGGTATACGAGCAGTACTTC; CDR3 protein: CASSEWDPGVYEQYF
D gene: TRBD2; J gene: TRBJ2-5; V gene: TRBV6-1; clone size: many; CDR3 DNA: TGTGCCAGCATCCTGCGGGGGGGGGGCTACCAAGAGACCCAGTACTTC; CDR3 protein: CASILRGGGYQETQYF
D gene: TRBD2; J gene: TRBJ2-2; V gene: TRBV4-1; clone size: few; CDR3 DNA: TGCGCCAGCAACTTAGCGGGGAACACCGGGGAGCTGTTTTTT; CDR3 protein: CASNLAGNTGELFF
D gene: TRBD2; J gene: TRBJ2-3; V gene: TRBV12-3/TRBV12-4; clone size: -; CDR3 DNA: TGTGCCAGCAGTTTATCCTTCGGACTAGCGGCGGACACAGATACGCAGTATTTT; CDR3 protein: CASSLSFGLAADTDTQYF
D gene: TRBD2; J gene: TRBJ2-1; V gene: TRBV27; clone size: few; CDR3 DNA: TGTGCCAGCACGGGGGAGGGCCGAAGTGAGCAGTTCTTC; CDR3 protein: CASTGEGRSEQFF
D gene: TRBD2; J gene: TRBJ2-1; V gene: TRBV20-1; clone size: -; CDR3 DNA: TGCAGTGCTACGGGACTAGCGGGACTCCCTGAGCAGTTCTTC; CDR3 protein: CSATGLAGLPEQFF
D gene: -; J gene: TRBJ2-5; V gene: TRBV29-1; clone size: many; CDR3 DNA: TGCAGCGTTGAAGATGGGTACTATTACCAAGAGACCCAGTACTTC; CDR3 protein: CSVEDGYYYQETQYF
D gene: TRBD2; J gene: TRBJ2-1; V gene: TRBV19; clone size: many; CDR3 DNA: TGTGCCAGTAGTAGTCGAGCGGGAGTGCTTGATAATGAGCAGTTCTTC; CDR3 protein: CASSSRAGVLDNEQFF
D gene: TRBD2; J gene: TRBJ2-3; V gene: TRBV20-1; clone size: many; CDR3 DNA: TGCAGTGCTACAAAGGGACTAGCGGGCGCAGATACGCAGTATTTT; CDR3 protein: CSATKGLAGADTQYF
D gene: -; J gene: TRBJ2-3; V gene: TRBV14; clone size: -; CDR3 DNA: TGTGCCAGCAGCCAAGATGTGGCTAGCGTAAGCACAGATACGCAGTATTTT; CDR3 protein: CASSQDVASVSTDTQYF
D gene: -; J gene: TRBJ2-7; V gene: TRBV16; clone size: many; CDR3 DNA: TGTGCCAGCAGCCCAACCCAGGGTGCCAGGTCGGACGAGCAGTACTTC; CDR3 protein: CASSPTQGARSDEQYF
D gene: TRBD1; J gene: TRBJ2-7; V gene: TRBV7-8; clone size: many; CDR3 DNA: TGTGCCAGCAGCTTAGGGACAGGGGCGATAGGGGGGAATCCCTACGAGCAGTACTTC; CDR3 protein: CASSLGTGAIGGNPYEQYF
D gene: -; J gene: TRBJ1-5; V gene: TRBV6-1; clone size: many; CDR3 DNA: TGTGCCAGCAGTGAGACAGGCATCAATCAGCCCCAGCATTTT; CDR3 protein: CASSETGINQPQHF
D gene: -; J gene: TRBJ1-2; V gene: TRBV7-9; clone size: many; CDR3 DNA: TGTGCCAGCAGCTACAACCCGGACAGCTATGGCTACACCTTC; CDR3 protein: CASSYNPDSYGYTF
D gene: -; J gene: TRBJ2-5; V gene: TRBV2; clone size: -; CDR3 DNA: TGTGCCAGCAGTGGGGAGACCCAGTACTTC; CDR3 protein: CASSGETQYF
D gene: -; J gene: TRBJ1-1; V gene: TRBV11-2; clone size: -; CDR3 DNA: TGTGCCAGCAGCCCCGGACAGCAGAACACTGAAGCTTTCTTT; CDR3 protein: CASSPGQQNTEAFF
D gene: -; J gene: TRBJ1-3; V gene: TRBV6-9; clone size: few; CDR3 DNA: TGTGCCAGCAGTATTTTTAACACCATATATTTT; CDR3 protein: CASSIFNTIYF
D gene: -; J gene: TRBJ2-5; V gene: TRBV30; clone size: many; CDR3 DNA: TGTGCCTGGAGCAGGGGAGGAGAGACCCAGTACTTC; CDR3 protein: CAWSRGGETQYF
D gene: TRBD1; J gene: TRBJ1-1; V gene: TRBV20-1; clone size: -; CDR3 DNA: TGCAGTTCCCCAGGGGGGGGCAACACTGAAGCTTTCTTT; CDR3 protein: CSSPGGGNTEAFF
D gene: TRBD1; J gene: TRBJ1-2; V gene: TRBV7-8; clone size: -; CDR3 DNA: TGTGCCAGCAGCTTAACAGGGGCCAACTATGGCTACACCTTC; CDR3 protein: CASSLTGANYGYTF
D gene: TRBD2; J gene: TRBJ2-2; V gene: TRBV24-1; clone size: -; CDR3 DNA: TGTGCCACCTCGAGCTCGACAGCGGGAGGGCCGACGGGGGAGCTGTTTTTT; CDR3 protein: CATSSSTAGGPTGELFF
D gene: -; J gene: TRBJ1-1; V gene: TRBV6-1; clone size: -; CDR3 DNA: TGTGCCGGATCAGTGTGGACAAACACTGAATCTTTCTTT; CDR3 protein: CAGSVWTNTESFF
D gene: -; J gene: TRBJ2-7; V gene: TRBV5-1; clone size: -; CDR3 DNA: TGCGCCAGCAGTTTCACCGTCAGACTAGGCCCCTACGAGCAGTACTTC; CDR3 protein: CASSFTVRLGPYEQYF
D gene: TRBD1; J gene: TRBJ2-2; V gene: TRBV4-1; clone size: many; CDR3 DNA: TGCGCCAGCAGCCAGCGCGGGACAGGGTACACCGGGGAGCTGTTTTTT; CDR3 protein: CASSQRGTGYTGELFF
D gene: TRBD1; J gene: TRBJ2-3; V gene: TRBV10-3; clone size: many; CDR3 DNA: TGTGCCATCAGTGACCCTGTATCCTCGGGACAGGGGACAGATACGCAGTATTTT; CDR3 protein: CAISDPVSSGQGTDTQYF
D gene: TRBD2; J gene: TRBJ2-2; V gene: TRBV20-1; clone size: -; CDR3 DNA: TGCAGTGCTAGAGATCCGAGGACTAGCGGAAACACCGGGGAGCTGTTTTTT; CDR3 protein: CSARDPRTSGNTGELFF
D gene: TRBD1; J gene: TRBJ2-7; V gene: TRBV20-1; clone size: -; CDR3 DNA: TGCAGTGCTAGAGAACAGGGGGCCTACACCTACGAGCAGTACTTC; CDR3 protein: CSAREQGAYTYEQYF
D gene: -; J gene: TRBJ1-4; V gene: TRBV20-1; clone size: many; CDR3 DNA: TGCAGTGCTAGAGGAAGGGATGAAAAACTGTTTTTT; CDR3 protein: CSARGRDEKLFF
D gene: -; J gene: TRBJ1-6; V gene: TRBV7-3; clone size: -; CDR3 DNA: TGTGCCAGCAGCTTATCCTATAATTCACCCCTCCACTTT; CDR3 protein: CASSLSYNSPLHF
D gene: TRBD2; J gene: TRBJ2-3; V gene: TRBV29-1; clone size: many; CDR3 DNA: TGCAGCGAGCGGGAGCAGGGAGATACGCAGTATTTT; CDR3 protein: CSEREQGDTQYF
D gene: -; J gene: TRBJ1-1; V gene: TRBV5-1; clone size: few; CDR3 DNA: TGCGCCAGCAGCTTGGGGGGTCTGAACACTGAAGCTTTCTTT; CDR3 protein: CASSLGGLNTEAFF
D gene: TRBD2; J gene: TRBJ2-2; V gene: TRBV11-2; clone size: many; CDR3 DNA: TGTGCCAGCAGCTCGTATAGCGGGACCTCCACCGGGGAGCTGTTTTTT; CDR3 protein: CASSSYSGTSTGELFF
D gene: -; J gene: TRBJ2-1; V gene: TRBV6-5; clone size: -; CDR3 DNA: TGTGCCAGCAGTTACGGGGAAGAGGGCAATGAGCAGTTCTTC; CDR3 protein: CASSYGEEGNEQFF
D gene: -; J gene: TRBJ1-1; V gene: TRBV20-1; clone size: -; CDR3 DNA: TGCAGTGCTAGAGATTGGAGGAGAGAAACTGAAGCTTTCTTT; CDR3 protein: CSARDWRRETEAFF
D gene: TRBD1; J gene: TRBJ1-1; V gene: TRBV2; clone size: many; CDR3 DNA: TGTGCCAGCATCAGGACAGGGGATGAAGCTTTCTTT; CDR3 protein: CASIRTGDEAFF
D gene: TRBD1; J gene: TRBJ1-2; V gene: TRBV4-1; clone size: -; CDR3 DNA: TGCGCCAGCAGCCAAGATCACCAGGGGGCCACGGACTATGGCTACACCTTC; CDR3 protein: CASSQDHQGATDYGYTF
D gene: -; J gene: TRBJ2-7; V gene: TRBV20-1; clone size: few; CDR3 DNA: TGCAGTGCATCGGACATTACAGCATACGAGCAGTACTTC; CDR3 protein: CSASDITAYEQYF
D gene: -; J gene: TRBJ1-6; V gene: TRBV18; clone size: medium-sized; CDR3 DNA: TGTGCCAGCTCACCACAACCTACAGGGCGGAATTCACCCCTCCACTTT; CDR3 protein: CASSPQPTGRNSPLHF
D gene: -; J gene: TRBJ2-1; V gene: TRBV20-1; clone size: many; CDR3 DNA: TGCAGTGCTAGAATCCCTTATGGGGGAACTTACAATGAGCAGTTCTTC; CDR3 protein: CSARIPYGGTYNEQFF
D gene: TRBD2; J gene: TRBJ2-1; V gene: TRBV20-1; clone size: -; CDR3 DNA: TGCAGTGCCCCCGGGACTAGCGGGAGATACGTTGAGCAGTTCTTC; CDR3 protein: CSAPGTSGRYVEQFF
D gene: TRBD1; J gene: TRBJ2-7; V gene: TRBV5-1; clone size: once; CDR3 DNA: TGCGCCAGCAGCTTGACCTTGGACAGGGGAGGCCACGAGCAGTACTTC; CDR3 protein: CASSLTLDRGGHEQYF
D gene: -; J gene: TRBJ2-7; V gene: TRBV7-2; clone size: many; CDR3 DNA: TGTGCCAGCCGGGACAACGAAGGTTACGAGCAGTACTTC; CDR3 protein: CASRDNEGYEQYF
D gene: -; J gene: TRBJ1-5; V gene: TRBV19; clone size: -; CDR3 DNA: TGTGCCAGTAGTATAAGTAGGGAGAGCAATCAGCCCCAGCATTTT; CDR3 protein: CASSISRESNQPQHF
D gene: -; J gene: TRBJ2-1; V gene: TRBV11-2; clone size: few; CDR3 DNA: TGTGCCAGCAGCTCAGGTGGGGCTTCTGGGATTGAGCAGTTCTTC; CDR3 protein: CASSSGGASGIEQFF
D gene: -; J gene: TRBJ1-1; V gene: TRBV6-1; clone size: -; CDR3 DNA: TGTGCCAGCAGAGCCACGGGGCTCCGCACTTTCTTT; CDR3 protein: CASRATGLRTFF
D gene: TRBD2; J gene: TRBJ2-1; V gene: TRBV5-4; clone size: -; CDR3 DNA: TGTGCCAGCAGCTGGGCGGGGCTAGCGGGGGTTGACTCCTACAATGAGCAGTTCTTC; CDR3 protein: CASSWAGLAGVDSYNEQFF
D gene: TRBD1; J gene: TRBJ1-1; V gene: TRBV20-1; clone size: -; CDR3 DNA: TGCAGTGCCTGGGGTGGGACAGGGGTTAGGAACACTGAAGCTTTCTTT; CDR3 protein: CSAWGGTGVRNTEAFF
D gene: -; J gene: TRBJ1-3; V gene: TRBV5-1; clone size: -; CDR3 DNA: TGCGCCAGCAGCTCCGGCTCCCTAAACACCATATGTTTT; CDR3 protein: CASSSGSLNTICF
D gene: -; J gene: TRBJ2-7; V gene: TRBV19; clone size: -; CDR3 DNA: TGTGCCAGTAGTGCGGAGGCCGCGGGTTACGAGCAGTACTTC; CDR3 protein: CASSAEAAGYEQYF
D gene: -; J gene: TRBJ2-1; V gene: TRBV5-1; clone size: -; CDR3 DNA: TGCGCCAGCGAACCCTTAGCGGGACAGAGCTCCTACAATGAGCAGTTCTTC; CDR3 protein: CASEPLAGQSSYNEQFF
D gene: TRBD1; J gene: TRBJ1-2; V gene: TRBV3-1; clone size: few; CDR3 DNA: TGTGCCAGCAGCCAGGGGACAGCGGGCTACACCTTC; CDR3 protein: CASSQGTAGYTF
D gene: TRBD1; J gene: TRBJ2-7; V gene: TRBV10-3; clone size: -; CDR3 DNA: TGTGCCATCAGTGAGGGACAGGGGGACGAGCAGTACTTC; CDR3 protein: CAISEGQGDEQYF
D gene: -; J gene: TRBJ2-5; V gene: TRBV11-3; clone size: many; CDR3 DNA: TGTGCCAGCAGCTTAACAACCGGGCCATGGGAGACCCAGTACTTC; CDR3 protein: CASSLTTGPWETQYF
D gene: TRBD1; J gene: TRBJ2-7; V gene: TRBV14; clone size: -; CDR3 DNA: TGTGCCAGCAGCCCCTTACAGGGGGCGGGGTCCTACGAGCAGTACTTC; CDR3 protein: CASSPLQGAGSYEQYF
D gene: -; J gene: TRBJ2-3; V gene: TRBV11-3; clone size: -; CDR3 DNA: TGTGCCAGCAGCTTAGAGGACAGCAGCACAGATACGCAGTATTTT; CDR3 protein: CASSLEDSSTDTQYF
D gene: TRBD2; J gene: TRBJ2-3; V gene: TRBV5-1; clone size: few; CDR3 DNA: TGCGCCAGCAGCTTGATTAGCGGGGGGGCCGCCACAGATACGCAGTATTTT; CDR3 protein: CASSLISGGAATDTQYF